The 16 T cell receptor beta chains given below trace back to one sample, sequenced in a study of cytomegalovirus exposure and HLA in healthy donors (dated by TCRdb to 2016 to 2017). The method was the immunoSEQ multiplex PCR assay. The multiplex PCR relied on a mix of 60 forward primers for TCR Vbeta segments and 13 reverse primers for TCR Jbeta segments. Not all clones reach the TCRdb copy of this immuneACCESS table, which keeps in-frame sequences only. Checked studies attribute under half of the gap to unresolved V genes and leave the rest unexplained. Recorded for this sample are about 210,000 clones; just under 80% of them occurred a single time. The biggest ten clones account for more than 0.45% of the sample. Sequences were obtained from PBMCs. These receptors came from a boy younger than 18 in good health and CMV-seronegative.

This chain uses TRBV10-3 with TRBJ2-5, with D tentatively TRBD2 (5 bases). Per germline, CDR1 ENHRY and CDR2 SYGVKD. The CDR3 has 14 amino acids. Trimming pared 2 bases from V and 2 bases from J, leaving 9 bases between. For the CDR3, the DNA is TGTGCCATCAGTGAGAGTCTAGCTCAAGAGACCCAGTACTTC. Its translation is CAISESLAQETQYF.

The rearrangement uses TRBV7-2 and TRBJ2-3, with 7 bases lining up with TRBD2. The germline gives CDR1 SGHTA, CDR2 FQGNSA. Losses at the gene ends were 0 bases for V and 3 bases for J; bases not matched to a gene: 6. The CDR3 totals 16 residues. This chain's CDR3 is CASSLAGGLGTDTQYF. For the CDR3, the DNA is TGTGCCAGCAGCTTAGCGGGCGGACTAGGGACAGATACGCAGTATTTT.

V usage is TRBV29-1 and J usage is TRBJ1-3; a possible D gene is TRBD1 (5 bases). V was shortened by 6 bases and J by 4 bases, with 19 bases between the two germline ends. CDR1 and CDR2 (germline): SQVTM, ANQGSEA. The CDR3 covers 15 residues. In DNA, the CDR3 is TGCAGCGTCTCTCCGGGGGGAGCTATAGGAAACACCATATATTTT. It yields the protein CSVSPGGAIGNTIYF.

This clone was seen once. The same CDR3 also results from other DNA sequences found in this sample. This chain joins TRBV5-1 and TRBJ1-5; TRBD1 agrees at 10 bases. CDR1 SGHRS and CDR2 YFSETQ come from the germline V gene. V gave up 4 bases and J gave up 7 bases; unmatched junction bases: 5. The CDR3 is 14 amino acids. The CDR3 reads CASSPGQGDQPQHF. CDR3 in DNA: TGCGCCAGCAGCCCAGGACAGGGGGACCAGCCCCAGCATTTT.

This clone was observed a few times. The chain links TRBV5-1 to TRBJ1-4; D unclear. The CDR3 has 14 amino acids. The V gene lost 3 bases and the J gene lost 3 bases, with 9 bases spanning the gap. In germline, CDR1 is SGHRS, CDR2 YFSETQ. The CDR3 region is CASSSDLANEKLFF. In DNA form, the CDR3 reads TGCGCCAGCAGCTCTGATCTAGCTAATGAAAAACTGTTTTTT.

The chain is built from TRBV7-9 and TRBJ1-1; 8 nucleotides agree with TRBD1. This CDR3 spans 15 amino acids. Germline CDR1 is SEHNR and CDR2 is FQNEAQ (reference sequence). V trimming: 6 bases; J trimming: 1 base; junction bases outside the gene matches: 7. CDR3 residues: CASRKNGQGNTEAFF. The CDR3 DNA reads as TGTGCCAGCAGAAAAAATGGACAGGGGAACACTGAAGCTTTCTTT.

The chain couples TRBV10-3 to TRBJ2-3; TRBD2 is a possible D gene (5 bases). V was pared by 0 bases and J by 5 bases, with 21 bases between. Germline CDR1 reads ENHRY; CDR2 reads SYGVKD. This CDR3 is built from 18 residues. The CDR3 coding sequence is TGTGCCATCAGTGAGTCGAATGCGGGTCGGGGTTCCAGAGATACGCAGTATTTT. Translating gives CAISESNAGRGSRDTQYF.

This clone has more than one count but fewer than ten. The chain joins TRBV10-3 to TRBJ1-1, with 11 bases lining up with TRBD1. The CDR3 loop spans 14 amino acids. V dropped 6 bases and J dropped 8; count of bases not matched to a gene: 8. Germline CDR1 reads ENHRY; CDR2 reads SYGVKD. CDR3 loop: CAIRGQGGFQEAFF. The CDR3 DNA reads TGTGCCATCAGGGGACAGGGGGGATTCCAGGAAGCTTTCTTT.

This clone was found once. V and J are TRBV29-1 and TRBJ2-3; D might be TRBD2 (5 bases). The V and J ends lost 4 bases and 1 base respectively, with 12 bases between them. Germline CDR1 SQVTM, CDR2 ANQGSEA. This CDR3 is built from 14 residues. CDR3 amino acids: CSVGLLRGTDTQYF. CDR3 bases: TGCAGCGTTGGGCTCCTGCGGGGCACAGATACGCAGTATTTT.

CDR3 amino acids: CASRPTGTTKSYTF. The CDR3 DNA reads TGCGCCAGCAGACCAACTGGGACAACAAAGAGCTACACCTTC. The rearrangement links TRBV5-1 to TRBJ1-2, with D perhaps TRBD1 (6 bases). Per the germline V gene, CDR1 is SGHRS and CDR2 is YFSETQ. Trimming cost V 5 bases and J 9 bases, with 20 bases left between them. This CDR3 has 14 residues.

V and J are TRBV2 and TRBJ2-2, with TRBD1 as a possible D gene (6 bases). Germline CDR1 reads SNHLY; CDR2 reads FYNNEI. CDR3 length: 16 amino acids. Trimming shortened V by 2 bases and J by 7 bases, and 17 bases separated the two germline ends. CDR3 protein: CASSELAPRGGGELFF. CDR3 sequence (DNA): TGTGCCAGCAGTGAATTGGCGCCCCGAGGGGGCGGGGAGCTGTTTTTT.

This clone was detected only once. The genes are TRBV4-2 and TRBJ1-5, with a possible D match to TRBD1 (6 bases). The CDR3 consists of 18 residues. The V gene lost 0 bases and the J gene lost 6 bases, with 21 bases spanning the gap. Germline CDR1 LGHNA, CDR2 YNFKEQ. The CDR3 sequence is CASSQEGGTAHPSQPQHF. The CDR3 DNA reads TGTGCCAGCAGCCAAGAAGGGGGAACAGCGCATCCTAGTCAGCCCCAGCATTTT.

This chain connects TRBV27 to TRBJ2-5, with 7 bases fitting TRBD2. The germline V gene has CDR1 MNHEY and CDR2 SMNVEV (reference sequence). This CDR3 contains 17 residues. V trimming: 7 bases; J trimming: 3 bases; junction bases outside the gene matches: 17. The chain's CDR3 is CASIPPQGRVFEETQYF. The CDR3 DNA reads TGTGCCAGCATACCTCCCCAAGGGAGGGTTTTCGAAGAGACCCAGTACTTC.

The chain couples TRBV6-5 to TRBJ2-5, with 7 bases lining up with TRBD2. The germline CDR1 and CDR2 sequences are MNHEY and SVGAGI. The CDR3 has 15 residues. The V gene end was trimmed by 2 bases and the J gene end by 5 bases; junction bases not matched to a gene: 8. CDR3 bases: TGTGCCAGCAGTTACCGCGGGGGACTCGGGGAGACCCAGTACTTC. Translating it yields CASSYRGGLGETQYF.

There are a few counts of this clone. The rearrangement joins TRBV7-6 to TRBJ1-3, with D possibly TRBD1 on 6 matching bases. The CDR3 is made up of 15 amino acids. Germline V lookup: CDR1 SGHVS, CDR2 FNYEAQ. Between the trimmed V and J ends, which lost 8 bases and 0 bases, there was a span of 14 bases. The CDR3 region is CASGLDSSSGNTIYF. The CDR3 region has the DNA TGTGCCAGCGGGTTGGACAGCTCCTCTGGAAACACCATATATTTT.

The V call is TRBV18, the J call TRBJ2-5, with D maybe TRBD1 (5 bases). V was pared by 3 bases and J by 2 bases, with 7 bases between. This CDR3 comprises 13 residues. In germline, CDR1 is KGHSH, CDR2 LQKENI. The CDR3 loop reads CASSPRQQETQYF. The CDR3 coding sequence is TGTGCCAGCTCACCCCGACAGCAAGAGACCCAGTACTTC.